The 13 T cell receptor beta chains below were found in one sample sequenced in a study of identifying expanded T cells in peripheral blood. The protocol was immunoSEQ multiplex PCR, while the TCRdb copy is restricted to in-frame clones and leaves out a portion. The data contain 90,000 to 110,000 clones, 88% of them singletons. Sequenced input: blood. The receptors stem from a person between 18 and 69 years old in good health.

This chain joins TRBV2 and TRBJ1-1, with D possibly matching TRBD1 (6 bases). With 2 bases removed from V and 11 bases from J, the gap between germline ends came to 12 bases. CDR1 SNHLY and CDR2 FYNNEI come from the germline V gene. CDR3 length: 12 residues. Written as DNA, the CDR3 is TGTGCCAGCAGTGAACAGGGGCCGAAGGCTTTCTTT. Residues: CASSEQGPKAFF.

This rearrangement joins TRBV7-8 to TRBJ2-7; 12 bases are a match to TRBD2. The junction had 15 bases not matched to a gene; V was cut back by 5 bases and J by 4 bases. Germline V gene lookup returns CDR1 SGHVS and CDR2 FQNEAQ. CDR3 length: 18 residues. The CDR3 bases are TGTGCCAGCAGCGTAAGGGGGACTAGCGGGCTTAAGGCTTACGAGCAGTACTTC. Residues: CASSVRGTSGLKAYEQYF.

Only one count was recorded for this clone. The chain links TRBV5-1 to TRBJ2-3; TRBD2 might be the D (6 bases). CDR1 is SGHRS and CDR2 is YFSETQ in the germline V gene. This CDR3 has 15 residues. V was cut by 1 base and J by 4 bases, with 13 bases left in between. CDR3 amino acids: CASSLRGSSADTQYF. DNA of the CDR3: TGCGCCAGCAGCTTGCGGGGGTCCTCAGCAGATACGCAGTATTTT.

This rearrangement joins TRBV5-1 to TRBJ2-3; possibly TRBD2 for D (7 bases). Germline CDR1 reads SGHRS; CDR2 reads YFSETQ. The CDR3 runs 16 residues. The V end was cut by 1 base, the J end by 3 bases, with 15 bases between. The CDR3 bases are TGCGCCAGCAGCTTGATTGTAGGGGGAGGGACAGATACGCAGTATTTT. It codes for CASSLIVGGGTDTQYF.

The table lists this clone with a few counts. This chain joins TRBV5-6 and TRBJ2-1; D not certain. The CDR3 contains 12 residues. V lost 4 bases and J lost 6, with 8 bases in between. The germline V gene encodes CDR1 SGHDT and CDR2 YYEEEE. CDR3 DNA sequence: TGTGCCAGCAGCCCCTTACGCAATGAGCAGTTCTTC. It encodes CASSPLRNEQFF.

The chain recombines TRBV9 with TRBJ2-5, with D hard to call. The CDR3 runs to 13 residues. V was trimmed by 3 bases and J by 2 bases, leaving 8 bases between them. CDR1 and CDR2 (germline): SGDLS, YYNGEE. The CDR3 here is CASSALNQETQYF. For the CDR3, the DNA is TGTGCCAGCAGCGCCCTCAATCAAGAGACCCAGTACTTC. Full variable domain (remainder filled in from reference TRBV9 and TRBJ2-5): DSGVTQTPKHLITATGQRVTLRCSPRSGDLSVYWYQQSLDQGLQFLIQYYNGEERAKGNILERFSAQQFPDLHSELNLSSLELGDSALYFCASSALNQETQYFGPGTRLLVL.

The rearrangement links TRBV4-2 to TRBJ1-1; D gene unclear. V lost 3 bases and J lost 3, with 11 bases in between. From germline, CDR1 is LGHNA and CDR2 YNFKEQ. The CDR3 length is 14 residues. The CDR3 region is CASSQGGRDTEAFF. The DNA of the CDR3 is TGTGCCAGCAGCCAGGGAGGGAGGGACACTGAAGCTTTCTTT.

The chain combines TRBV28 with TRBJ1-1; perhaps TRBD1 as D (5 bases). Germline values: CDR1 MDHEN, CDR2 SYDVKM. The V end lost 7 bases, the J end lost 6 bases, and 18 bases lay between the germline ends. This CDR3 has 14 amino acids. The CDR3 loop is CASNSGRVGSEAFF. CDR3 DNA sequence: TGTGCCAGCAACTCAGGCAGGGTGGGGTCTGAAGCTTTCTTT. The variable domain in full, completed from reference TRBV28 and TRBJ1-1, reads DVKVTQSSRYLVKRTGEKVFLECVQDMDHENMFWYRQDPGLGLRLIYFSYDVKMKEKGDIPEGYSVSREKKERFSLILESASTNQTSMYLCASNSGRVGSEAFFGQGTRLTVV.

The genes are TRBV6-5 and TRBJ1-1, with a weak D call TRBD1 (6 bases). Germline V gene lookup returns CDR1 MNHEY and CDR2 SVGAGI. The length of the CDR3 is 15 residues. The V and J ends lost 6 bases and 0 bases respectively, with 14 bases between them. The CDR3 loop is CASSPIGGVNTEAFF. In DNA form, the CDR3 reads TGTGCCAGCAGCCCCATAGGGGGAGTGAACACTGAAGCTTTCTTT.

The chain has TRBV27 and TRBJ2-6, with 10 bases matching TRBD1. This CDR3 comprises 17 residues. Germline CDR1 reads MNHEY; CDR2 reads SMNVEV (reference sequence). The junction had 8 bases not matched to a gene; V was cut back by 8 bases and J by 1 base. The DNA for the CDR3 is TGTGCCAGCTCCCCGGGACAGGGGATATCTGGGGCCAACGTCCTGACTTTC. Translating gives CASSPGQGISGANVLTF. Complete variable domain (other parts from reference TRBV27 and TRBJ2-6): EAQVTQNPRYLITVTGKKLTVTCSQNMNHEYMSWYRQDPGLGLRQIYYSMNVEVTDKGDVPEGYKVSRKEKRNFPLILESPSPNQTSLYFCASSPGQGISGANVLTFGAGSRLTVL.

The rearrangement links TRBV18 to TRBJ2-7; D gene unclear. Per the germline V gene, CDR1 is KGHSH and CDR2 is LQKENI. This CDR3 region has 13 residues. With 2 bases removed from V and 6 bases from J, the gap between germline ends came to 11 bases. CDR3 residues: CASSPALGGEQYF. The CDR3 nucleotides read TGTGCCAGCTCACCAGCCCTGGGCGGCGAGCAGTACTTC.

The rearrangement joins TRBV10-3 to TRBJ2-6; possibly TRBD1 for D (5 bases). The V end lost 3 bases, the J end lost 0 bases, and 6 bases lay between the germline ends. This CDR3 is 15 amino acids long. The germline V gene has CDR1 ENHRY and CDR2 SYGVKD. CDR3 sequence: CAISDRVSGANVLTF. DNA for the CDR3: TGTGCCATCAGTGACAGGGTCTCTGGGGCCAACGTCCTGACTTTC.

The chain couples TRBV27 to TRBJ1-2; D is undetermined. CDR1 MNHEY and CDR2 SMNVEV come from the germline V gene (reference sequence). V was pared by 6 bases and J by 4 bases, with 9 bases between. CDR3 length equals 12 residues. CDR3 sequence (DNA): TGTGCCAGCAGGGAAGGGAGCTATGGCTACACCTTC. Amino acids: CASREGSYGYTF.